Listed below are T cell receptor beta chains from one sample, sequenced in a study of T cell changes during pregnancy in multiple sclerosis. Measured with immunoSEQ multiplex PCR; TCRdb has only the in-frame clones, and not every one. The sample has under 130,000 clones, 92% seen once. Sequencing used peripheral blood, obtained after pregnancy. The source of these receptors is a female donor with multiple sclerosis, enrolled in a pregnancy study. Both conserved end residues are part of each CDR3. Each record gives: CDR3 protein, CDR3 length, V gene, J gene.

CSVGTGGYNEQFF	13	TRBV29-1	TRBJ2-1
CATSRDLAPDEQFF	14	TRBV15	TRBJ2-1
CASSDSGVAKNIQYF	15	TRBV2	TRBJ2-4
CASSPLPAGSSGNTIYF	17	TRBV18	TRBJ1-3
CASSSGTGVYGYTF	14	TRBV2	TRBJ1-2
CASSQYGTTKNIQYF	15	TRBV4-1	TRBJ2-4
CASSVRDWGYNEQFF	15	TRBV9	TRBJ2-1
CSVTDRAENTIYF	13	TRBV29-1	TRBJ1-3
CASSFTGVGEQFF	13	TRBV7-6	TRBJ2-1
CASRGRLAGGYEQYF	15	TRBV25-1	TRBJ2-7
CASSYSTGAGNQPQHF	16	TRBV6-6	TRBJ1-5
CASSLAGDQETQYF	14	TRBV5-1	TRBJ2-5
CSAIRGGEQFF	11	TRBV20-1	TRBJ2-1
CASSVLGMNTEAFF	14	TRBV4-1	TRBJ1-1
CSAGPRGQYGYTF	13	TRBV29-1	TRBJ1-2
CASSELEGAGSSYNEQFF	18	TRBV6-1	TRBJ2-1
CASSGLRGGYTF	12	TRBV27	TRBJ1-2